This TCR beta chain is from a study of post-analysis software for immune sequencing data (dated by TCRdb to the mid-2010s). The study in broad terms: The recorded disease courses included relapsing-remitting, secondary progressive and progressive-relapsing multiple sclerosis, and some patients had no subtype annotation. A subset of samples was prepared in parallel using single-end sample barcoding, then pooled and co-amplified after Illumina adapter ligation. Patient repertoires were compared against roughly 12 previously published healthy control repertoires from donors aged about 6 to 28 years. Broader findings and caveats from the paper: Significantly higher frequencies in patients than in controls were found for about five TRBV segments, including TRBV5-6, TRBV5-1 and TRBV20-1. Multiple sclerosis patients had significantly lower normalized Chao1 diversity than controls, a result that suggests substantial peripheral T-cell clonal expansion. The multiple sclerosis patient group was slightly younger than the control group. Direct clustering with F measure revealed strong co-clustering of samples prepared in the same batch, which led to a batch-effect correction.

The V and J ends are trimmed by 4 bases and 0 bases, leaving 16 bases between them. The germline V gene specifies SGHRS as CDR1 and YFSETQ as CDR2. The CDR3 starts with the cysteine, ends with the phenylalanine, and has 16 residues. Only CDR3 DNA is held: 48 bases, read in frame from base 1. TCR beta repertoires were profiled from peripheral blood of 10 to 15 young patients with multiple sclerosis to demonstrate the VDJtools post-analysis software. Multiple sclerosis patients were children and adolescents aged about 6 to 16 years. As to this clonotype: Its antigen is not yet known. The record has no base qualities; no much larger clone is one base away.

Libraries were constructed by PCR. For sequencing, an Illumina HiSeq 2500 was employed. To reduce PCR and sequencing biases, unique molecular identifiers were incorporated into the TCR beta cDNA libraries. Per 1 to 10 million input T cells, 500,000 or so cDNA molecules were obtained, such that each molecule approximated one T cell. The patient libraries were prepared and sequenced with the same protocol used for the earlier healthy control dataset. Within a given batch, samples were prepared together, multiplexed and sequenced on the same HiSeq lane. Regarding the original processing steps: Raw barcoded reads were processed with MIGEC, discarding single-read molecular identifier groups before consensus assembly and CDR3 extraction. VDJtools was used for post-analysis of the clonotype tables, with diversity normalized by down-sampling every dataset to the smallest sample size. Repertoire overlap clustering matched CDR3 amino acid but not nucleotide sequences to correct batch-related cross-sample contamination. The public reads were quality trimmed at Q25 with fastp and then assembled into clones with MiXCR by TCRdb, keeping productive beta chains. For every CDR3 protein sequence, its rows merge into one entry that carries the most common genes and DNA. TCRdb, rather than the study authors, made the V and J calls. Counted in this sample were about 430,000 distinct CDR3 sequences; approximately 42% of them appeared once. The top ten clones comprise approximately 7.7% of the sample.

The sequence links TRBV5-1 to TRBJ1-2, with no reliable assignment of the D segment. The sample consisted of blood. The receptor's source is a girl aged 2 to 10 with multiple sclerosis. The nucleotide sequence reads TGCGCCAGCAGCCCGGCCAGATTGGCCCCTAACTATGGCTACACCTTC. It codes for CASSPARLAPNYGYTF.